These 27 T cell receptor beta chains were sequenced from one sample in a study of monozygotic twins with inflammatory bowel disease. TCRdb re-called the 5' RACE reads and gives one entry per CDR3 protein, without DNA. The sample totals about 160,000 distinct CDR3 sequences. The sequenced sample was blood. These receptors were taken from a human donor with ulcerative colitis or Crohn's disease, or a healthy co-twin of an affected twin (not recorded which).

This rearrangement joins TRBV7-3 to TRBJ2-1; lacking DNA, the TRBD1 call made by TCRdb goes unchecked. Germline V gene data show CDR1 as SGHTA and CDR2 as FQGTGA. The CDR3 totals 14 residues. CDR3 sequence: CASSTTGTYNEQFF.

J is TRBJ1-1 and V is TRBV7-3; without DNA, the TCRdb call of TRBD1 cannot be checked. Germline CDR1 SGHTA, CDR2 FQGTGA. The CDR3 spans 16 residues. CDR3 sequence: CASSSEGGSMNTEAFF. Full variable domain (outside the CDR3, taken from reference TRBV7-3 and TRBJ1-1): GAGVSQTPSNKVTEKGKYVELRCDPISGHTALYWYRQSLGQGPEFLIYFQGTGAADDSGLPNDRFFAVRPEGSVSTLKIQRTERGDSAVYLCASSSEGGSMNTEAFFGQGTRLTVV.

This rearrangement joins TRBV4-2 to TRBJ2-7; the D gene TCRdb calls, TRBD2, cannot be checked with no DNA. The CDR3 consists of 15 residues. Germline V lookup: CDR1 LGHNA, CDR2 YNFKEQ. The CDR3 here is CASSRGSASSFEQYF.

This chain joins TRBV4-3 and TRBJ2-7. This CDR3 is built from 15 residues. Germline V lookup: CDR1 LGHNA, CDR2 YSLEER. Here the CDR3 reads CASSQGVRSNHEQYF.

V is TRBV6-2 or TRBV6-3 and J is TRBJ2-4; the D call of TRBD1 rests on TCRdb alone, since no DNA is present to check it. Germline CDR1 is MNHEY and CDR2 is SVGEGT. The CDR3 is made up of 19 amino acids. The chain's CDR3 is CASSYSIADRDLAKNIQYF.

The V gene is TRBV12-3 or TRBV12-4, the J gene TRBJ2-1; TCRdb designates TRBD2, a call that cannot be tested without DNA. The length of the CDR3 is 12 residues. CDR3 sequence reads: CASSLVSDEQFF.

The J gene is TRBJ2-3, the V gene TRBV20-1; no DNA is available, so the TRBD2 call from TCRdb remains unchecked. CDR1 and CDR2 from the germline V gene are DFQATT and SNEGSKA (reference sequence). There are 16 residues in the CDR3. Here the CDR3 reads CSARDQTRQGTDTQYF.

V gene TRBV6-1 combines with J gene TRBJ2-3; the D gene TCRdb calls, TRBD2, cannot be checked with no DNA. The CDR3 sequence is 16 residues long. Germline V gene lookup returns CDR1 MNHNS and CDR2 SASEGT. The CDR3 is CASRNAGAPRGDTQYF.

The chain has TRBV5-6 and TRBJ1-6; the D call of TRBD1 rests on TCRdb alone, since no DNA is present to check it. In germline, CDR1 is SGHDT, CDR2 YYEEEE. CDR3 length equals 14 residues. The CDR3 loop is CASSLLTGNSPLHF.

This sequence joins TRBV9 and TRBJ1-6. CDR1 and CDR2 (germline): SGDLS, YYNGEE. This CDR3 spans 15 amino acids. The CDR3 loop reads CASSVAGSDNSPLHF.

The chain links TRBV12-3 or TRBV12-4 to TRBJ1-1. The CDR3 length is 14 residues. CDR3 in amino acids: CASSFYGENTEAFF.

The chain recombines TRBV20-1 with TRBJ2-5; the D gene TCRdb calls, TRBD2, cannot be checked with no DNA. The CDR3 is 14 amino acids. Germline V gives CDR1 DFQATT, CDR2 SNEGSKA (reference sequence). This chain's CDR3 is CSGQRRGGQETQYF.

This chain connects TRBV27 to TRBJ2-7; checking the TCRdb D call of TRBD1 is not possible without DNA. This CDR3 is built from 15 residues. Germline loops: CDR1 MNHEY, CDR2 SMNVEV (reference sequence). The chain's CDR3 is CASGQDRQGIDEQYF.

The gene calls are TRBV12-3 or TRBV12-4 and TRBJ2-1. The CDR3 loop spans 12 amino acids. CDR3 residues: CATIGLYNEQFF.

The chain joins TRBV10-3 to TRBJ2-2; without DNA, the TCRdb call of TRBD1 cannot be checked. This CDR3 has 14 amino acids. The germline V gene encodes CDR1 ENHRY and CDR2 SYGVKD. This chain's CDR3 is CAISGRGITGELFF.

This chain uses TRBV19 with TRBJ1-5; TCRdb's assignment of TRBD1 cannot be checked, as there is no DNA. Germline V CDR1 and CDR2: LNHDA, SQIVND (reference sequence). The CDR3 runs 15 residues. CDR3 region: CASSVGTGGNQPQHF.

The chain employs TRBV20-1 and TRBJ2-7; there is no DNA to check the TCRdb D call of TRBD1. The CDR3 is 17 amino acids. Germline CDR1 DFQATT, CDR2 SNEGSKA (reference sequence). The CDR3 protein is CSARAGTGGIGPYEQYF.

The CDR3 region is CASSTVGGAAYEQYF. V is TRBV28 and J is TRBJ2-7; no DNA is available, so the TRBD1 call from TCRdb remains unchecked. The CDR3 contains 15 residues. Germline CDR1 MDHEN, CDR2 SYDVKM.

The chain joins TRBV12-3 or TRBV12-4 to TRBJ2-7; TCRdb outputs TRBD1, but without DNA this stays unchecked. This CDR3 comprises 15 residues. CDR3 amino acids: CASTTWGTDSYEQYF.

The J gene is TRBJ2-3, the V gene TRBV20-1; there is no DNA to check the TCRdb D call of TRBD2. This CDR3 contains 14 residues. Germline loops: CDR1 DFQATT, CDR2 SNEGSKA (reference sequence). The CDR3 loop reads CSAPGAPRGDTQYF.

The chain joins TRBV4-2 to TRBJ1-2; checking the TCRdb D call of TRBD1 is not possible without DNA. CDR1 and CDR2 from the germline V gene are LGHNA and YNFKEQ. CDR3 length equals 14 residues. CDR3 protein: CASSHDWTGDGYTF.

J is TRBJ1-5 and V is TRBV7-2; TCRdb's D call of TRBD1 is untestable without DNA. Germline CDR1 reads SGHTA; CDR2 reads FQGNSA. The CDR3 contains 15 residues. CDR3 sequence reads: CASSSGIYSNQPQHF.

The CDR3 spells CASSHGLAGVGTGKPFF. This chain joins TRBV11-2 and TRBJ2-2; lacking DNA, the TRBD2 call made by TCRdb goes unchecked. The CDR3 has 17 residues. Looked up from germline, CDR1 is SGHAT and CDR2 is FQNNGV.

The chain recombines TRBV5-1 with TRBJ2-3; TCRdb designates TRBD1, a call that cannot be tested without DNA. The CDR3 is made up of 13 amino acids. Germline CDR1 and CDR2: SGHRS and YFSETQ. CDR3 in amino acids: CASSPVLEGPGDF.

The chain carries TRBV10-3 and TRBJ2-2; TCRdb reports TRBD2, a call that lacks DNA to check it against. Looked up from germline, CDR1 is ENHRY and CDR2 is SYGVKD. This CDR3 is 16 amino acids long. CDR3 amino acids: CAISTSGLGVDGELFF.

The rearrangement uses TRBV7-3 and TRBJ2-3; TCRdb's D gene call, TRBD1, goes unchecked for lack of DNA. This CDR3 region has 17 residues. From germline, CDR1 is SGHTA and CDR2 FQGTGA. The CDR3 sequence is CASSLMLGHRGTDTQYF. Complete variable domain (other parts from reference TRBV7-3 and TRBJ2-3): GAGVSQTPSNKVTEKGKYVELRCDPISGHTALYWYRQSLGQGPEFLIYFQGTGAADDSGLPNDRFFAVRPEGSVSTLKIQRTERGDSAVYLCASSLMLGHRGTDTQYFGPGTRLTVL.

The chain uses TRBV19 and TRBJ2-4; no DNA is available, so the TRBD2 call from TCRdb remains unchecked. Germline V gene data show CDR1 as LNHDA and CDR2 as SQIVND (reference sequence). This CDR3 is built from 15 residues. This CDR3 reads CASIHLAGEGNIQYF.